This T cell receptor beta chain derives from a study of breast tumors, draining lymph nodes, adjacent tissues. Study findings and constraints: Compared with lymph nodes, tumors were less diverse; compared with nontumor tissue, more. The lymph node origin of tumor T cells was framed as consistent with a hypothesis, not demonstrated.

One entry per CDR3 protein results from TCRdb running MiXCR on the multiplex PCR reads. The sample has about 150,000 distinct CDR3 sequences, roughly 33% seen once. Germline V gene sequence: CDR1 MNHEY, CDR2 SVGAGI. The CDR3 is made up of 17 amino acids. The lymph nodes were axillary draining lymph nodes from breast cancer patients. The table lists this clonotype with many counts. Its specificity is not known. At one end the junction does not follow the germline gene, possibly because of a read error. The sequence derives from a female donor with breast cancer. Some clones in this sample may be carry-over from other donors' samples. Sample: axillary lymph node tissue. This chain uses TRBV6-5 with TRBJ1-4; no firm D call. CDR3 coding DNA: TGTGCCAGCAGTCACTCGGGCTTTTTGCCGCCCAATGAAAAACTGTTTTTT. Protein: CASSHSGFLPPNEKLFF.